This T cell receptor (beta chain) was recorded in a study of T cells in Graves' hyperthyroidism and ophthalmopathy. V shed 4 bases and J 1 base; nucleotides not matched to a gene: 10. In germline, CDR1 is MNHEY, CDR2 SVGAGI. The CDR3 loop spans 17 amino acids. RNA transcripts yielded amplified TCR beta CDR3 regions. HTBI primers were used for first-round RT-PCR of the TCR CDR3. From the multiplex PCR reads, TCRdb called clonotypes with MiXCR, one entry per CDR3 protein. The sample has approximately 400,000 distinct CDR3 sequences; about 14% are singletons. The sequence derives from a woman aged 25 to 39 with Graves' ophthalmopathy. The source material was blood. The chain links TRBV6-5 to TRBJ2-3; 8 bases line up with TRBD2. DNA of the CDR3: TGTGCCAGCAGTTTTTCCCCGGGACTAGGAGGCACAGATACGCAGTATTTT. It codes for CASSFSPGLGGTDTQYF.